This TCR beta chain was identified in a study of vaccination effects on CD4 cells after COVID-19. Whole-study results and caveats: Cross-reaction with common cold coronaviruses was seen in only 1 of 255 vaccine-induced clones from healthy vaccinees. Marked clonal contraction was seen late after vaccination (in both infection- and vaccine-induced clones).

As for this clone: Its antigen is unknown.

V lost 7 bases, J lost 4 bases, and 10 bases lay in between. Germline values: CDR1 MDHEN, CDR2 SYDVKM. The CDR3 is 12 amino acids. Pools of viral peptides were used by the ViraFEST assay to expand antigen-specific CD4+ T cells ahead of sequencing. When about ten days of culture had elapsed, CD4+ T cells were isolated. Participants each got two BNT162b2 or mRNA-1273 vaccine doses. No vaccinee had earlier SARS-CoV-2 infection, and nucleocapsid antibodies were negative. IL-2 medium supplanted half the medium on days 3 and 7. Generated by immunoSEQ multiplex PCR, the TCRdb table keeps only in-frame clones and is missing some. The data hold under 85,000 clones, with 77% observed a single time.

Sequencing was performed on CD4+ T cells from PBMCs cultured with HCoV-OC43 spike peptides, taken after COVID-19 vaccination. Sample subset: HCoV-OC43 spike overlapping peptide pool stimulation. This receptor was identified in a human donor who received a COVID-19 vaccine. The genes are TRBV28 and TRBJ1-2, with D unclear. The chain's CDR3 is CASTSSIYGYTF. Written as DNA, the CDR3 is TGTGCCAGCACCTCGTCTATCTATGGCTACACCTTC.